Shown below are 22 T cell receptor beta chains from a single sample sequenced in a study of T cells in women clearing cervical HPV infection. This table comes from immunoSEQ multiplex PCR, and its TCRdb copy is limited to in-frame clones, with some not included. The sample has 25,000 to 35,000 clones. The sample taken for sequencing was blood buffy coat. These receptors were taken from a woman between 18 and 70 years old with a cervical HPV16 infection that either progressed to CIN3+ or cleared (not recorded which).

Comment on this clone: The read finishes 3 residues shy of the CDR3 end, and the germline J gene is used to complete it. V gene TRBV6-2 or TRBV6-3 combines with J gene TRBJ2-3, with 10 bases that match TRBD2. The CDR3 length is 15 residues. Germline V gene sequence: CDR1 MNHEY, CDR2 SVGEGT. The trim removed 4 bases at V and 2 bases at J, leaving 3 bases unmatched. The CDR3 bases that were read are TGTGCCAGCAGTTCTGGACTAGCGGACACAGATACG. Its translation is CASSSGLADTDT. The CDR3 reads in full as CASSSGLADTDTQYF.

Remarks on this clone: Read data end 3 residues before the CDR3 end; the end is taken from the germline J gene. The chain recombines TRBV30 with TRBJ1-2; TRBD1 aligns across 8 bases. This CDR3 is 15 amino acids long. Per the germline V gene, CDR1 is GTSNPN and CDR2 is SVGIG (reference sequence). V gave up 0 bases and J gave up 4 bases; unmatched junction bases: 7. The CDR3 DNA, read in part, is TGTGCCTGGAGTGTTGACAGGGGCTTTACCTATGGC. Its protein product is CAWSVDRGFTYG. The entire CDR3 protein is CAWSVDRGFTYGYTF.

Remarks on this clone: The read comes to an end 3 residues before the CDR3 does, leaving the germline J gene to fill in the end. The chain is built from TRBV4-2 and TRBJ1-3; 7 bases are a match to TRBD1. CDR1 is LGHNA, CDR2 YNFKEQ, per germline. V shed 4 bases and J 0 bases; nucleotides not matched to a gene: 15. CDR3 size: 19 residues. CDR3 loop: CASSRTKFSSGGSGNTIYF. The sequenced part of the CDR3 DNA is TGTGCCAGCAGCCGGACGAAATTTTCTTCAGGGGGCTCTGGAAACACC.

With respect to this clone: The observed sequence ends 3 residues before the CDR3 terminus, with the missing tail filled in from the germline J gene. The chain has TRBV7-1 and TRBJ2-1, with 13 positions matching TRBD2. TRBV7-1 is recorded as an ORF, its role being uncertain. CDR3 length: 21 residues. Germline trimming cut 3 bases from V and 0 bases from J; bases unmatched to any gene: 14. The CDR3 sequence is CASSSGVRTSGRRGSYNEQFF. Partial CDR3 DNA: TGTGCCAGCAGCTCTGGAGTTCGGACTAGCGGGAGACGAGGCTCCTACAATGAG.

Note on this clone: The read terminates 3 residues ahead of where the CDR3 ends, so the germline J gene completes it. This rearrangement joins TRBV10-3 to TRBJ1-2, with D perhaps TRBD1 (5 bases). CDR3 length: 14 amino acids. Germline V CDR1 and CDR2: ENHRY, SYGVKD. The germline V and J ends were trimmed by 2 bases and 0 bases, with 7 bases remaining between them. CDR3 bases read: TGTGCCATCAGTGAGGGGGCTACTAACTATGGC. Its translation: CAISEGATNYG. The complete CDR3 reads CAISEGATNYGYTF.

In regard to this clone: The CDR3 end falls 3 residues outside the read, so it is completed with the germline J gene. The chain couples TRBV11-2 to TRBJ2-3; the D gene is possibly TRBD1 (6 bases). Germline assignment: CDR1 SGHAT and CDR2 FQNNGV. The CDR3 is made up of 15 amino acids. The CDR3 spells CASSLVGGIQETQYF. CDR3 DNA (partial): TGTGCCAGCAGCTTAGTTGGGGGCATTCAAGAGACG.

CDR3 DNA, as far as it was read: TGCAGTGCTAGACCCCCCCAGTACAATGAG. Translation: CSARPPQYNE. The complete CDR3 sequence is CSARPPQYNEQFF. This sequence joins TRBV20-1 and TRBJ2-1; D is unclear. The sequence runs out 3 residues before the end of the CDR3; the remainder is reconstructed from the germline J gene. The CDR3 is made up of 13 amino acids. The germline V gene encodes CDR1 DFQATT and CDR2 SNEGSKA (reference sequence). Trimming removed 2 bases from V and 4 bases from J, with 9 bases in between.

A word on this clone: The observed sequence ends 3 residues before the CDR3 terminus, with the missing tail filled in from the germline J gene. The chain combines TRBV6-1 with TRBJ1-4; 7 nucleotides align to TRBD1. Germline assignment: CDR1 MNHNS and CDR2 SASEGT. Germline trimming cut 2 bases from V and 7 bases from J; bases unmatched to any gene: 4. The CDR3 runs 14 residues. Partial CDR3 DNA: TGTGCCAGCAGTGAATTGGGGACAGCTGAAAAA. Its protein is CASSELGTAEK. The whole CDR3 region reads CASSELGTAEKLFF.

A remark on this clone: The read is 3 residues too short to cover the CDR3 end, so that end is filled in from the germline J gene. V and J are TRBV6-1 and TRBJ1-2; unclear D gene. Germline CDR1 is MNHNS and CDR2 is SASEGT. The CDR3 totals 14 residues. CDR3 loop: CASSEWLADYDYTF. The covered CDR3 bases are TGTGCCAGCAGTGAATGGCTAGCGGACTACGAC.

A remark on this clone: The read ends 3 residues before the CDR3 terminus; that terminus is restored from the germline J gene. The V gene is TRBV19, the J gene TRBJ1-1, with D perhaps matching TRBD1 (6 bases). Deletions cut 5 bases from V and 6 bases from J, with 13 bases between. From germline, CDR1 is LNHDA and CDR2 SQIVND (reference sequence). The CDR3 is 13 amino acids. CDR3: CASSGQLVAEAFF. CDR3 DNA (partial): TGTGCCAGTAGTGGACAGTTGGTGGCTGAA.

Worth noting for this clone: The read falls 3 residues short of the CDR3 end, and the missing part is taken from the germline J gene. The chain combines TRBV2 with TRBJ1-1; 8 bases are a match to TRBD1. With V trimmed by 6 bases and J by 6 bases, 9 bases remained unmatched. The CDR3 runs to 14 residues. Germline CDR1 is SNHLY and CDR2 is FYNNEI. CDR3 region: CASRDDRGGPEAFF. CDR3 DNA (partial): TGTGCCAGCAGGGACGACAGGGGCGGCCCTGAA.

Comment on this clone: The read falls 3 residues short of the CDR3 end, and the missing part is taken from the germline J gene. The chain employs TRBV2 and TRBJ2-3; maybe TRBD2 (5 bases). The CDR3 is 14 amino acids. Trimming shortened V by 7 bases and J by 5 bases, and 16 bases separated the two germline ends. Germline values: CDR1 SNHLY, CDR2 FYNNEI. CDR3 sequence: CASKKGMAGDTQYF. The part of the CDR3 DNA that was read is TGTGCCAGCAAGAAAGGGATGGCGGGAGATACG.

Of note for this clone: The CDR3 end is not reached by the read, which stops 3 residues before it; the germline J gene fills it in. The chain joins TRBV7-2 to TRBJ1-1; no firm D call. V dropped 5 bases and J dropped 1 base, with 14 bases sitting between them. Per the germline V gene, CDR1 is SGHTA and CDR2 is FQGNSA. The length of the CDR3 is 15 residues. CDR3 DNA, as far as it was read: TGTGCCAGCAGCCCCCCCTCGGCGGGGAACACTGAA. Translation gives CASSPPSAGNTE. The complete CDR3 protein is CASSPPSAGNTEAFF.

As for this clone: The read finishes 3 residues shy of the CDR3 end, and the germline J gene is used to complete it. The J gene is TRBJ1-1, the V gene TRBV18; 8 bases match TRBD1. The CDR3 is 14 residues long. Germline V gives CDR1 KGHSH, CDR2 LQKENI. With 6 bases clipped from V and 1 base from J, the junction kept 4 bases outside the gene matches. CDR3 DNA (partial): TGTGCCAGCTCTGCCGGGACAGGGAACACTGAA. It translates to CASSAGTGNTE. The CDR3 reads in full as CASSAGTGNTEAFF.

About this clone: The CDR3 goes on 3 residues after the read ends, and that part is filled in from the germline J gene. This chain uses TRBV7-9 with TRBJ2-1, with TRBD2 matching 9 bases. The CDR3 runs to 15 residues. The V gene end was trimmed by 6 bases and the J gene end by 6 bases; junction bases not matched to a gene: 9. The germline gives CDR1 SEHNR, CDR2 FQNEAQ (reference sequence). The CDR3 sequence: CASSYPGLAGNEQFF. The DNA read from the CDR3 is TGTGCCAGCAGTTACCCGGGACTAGCCGGCAATGAG.

With respect to this clone: The CDR3 is cut off 3 residues early in the read; its end comes from the germline J gene. The chain combines TRBV6-2 or TRBV6-3 with TRBJ2-3; tentative D call: TRBD2 (6 bases). CDR3 length equals 16 residues. Germline V gives CDR1 MNHEY, CDR2 SVGEGT. Trimming stripped 2 bases from V and 0 bases from J, with 12 bases between. The covered CDR3 bases are TGTGCCAGCAGTTACAGTAATAGCGGAAGCACAGATACG. Residues: CASSYSNSGSTDT. The full CDR3 protein is CASSYSNSGSTDTQYF.

Comments on this clone: The read terminates 3 residues before the CDR3 end, so the remaining end is supplied by the germline J gene. The V gene is TRBV2, the J gene TRBJ1-6; 8 nucleotides agree with TRBD1. Germline V lookup: CDR1 SNHLY, CDR2 FYNNEI. The CDR3 consists of 17 residues. Unmatched junction bases numbered 8, after V lost 2 bases and J lost 5 bases. CDR3 DNA (partial): TGTGCCAGCAGTGAACAGGGGGCGGGGGCGAATAATTCACCC. Encoded protein: CASSEQGAGANNSP. The complete CDR3 protein is CASSEQGAGANNSPLHF.

In regard to this clone: The CDR3 extends 3 residues past the end of the read, so its final part is completed from the germline J gene. The chain has TRBV7-9 and TRBJ2-5; 10 positions match TRBD2. Germline V lookup: CDR1 SEHNR, CDR2 FQNEAQ (reference sequence). CDR3 size: 13 residues. Trimming removed 6 bases from V and 5 bases from J; junction bases left unmatched: 3. The CDR3 sequence: CASRPGLAETQYF. Partial CDR3 DNA: TGTGCCAGCAGACCGGGACTAGCGGAGACC.

With respect to this clone: Read data end 3 residues before the CDR3 end; the end is taken from the germline J gene. V is TRBV7-9 and J is TRBJ1-4, with D tentatively TRBD1 (6 bases). The CDR3 length is 13 residues. From germline, CDR1 is SEHNR and CDR2 FQNEAQ (reference sequence). Trimming removed 1 base from V and 8 bases from J, with 8 bases in between. The CDR3 protein is CASSLVGGEKLFF. The sequenced CDR3 bases are TGTGCCAGCAGCTTAGTAGGGGGAGAAAAA. The full variable domain, in which reference TRBV7-9 and TRBJ1-4 provide the parts outside the CDR3, is DTGVSQNPRHKITKRGQNVTFRCDPISEHNRLYWYRQTLGQGPEFLTYFQNEAQLEKSRLLSDRFSAERPKGSFSTLEIQRTEQGDSAMYLCASSLVGGEKLFFGSGTQLSVL.

Of note for this clone: At one of its ends the junction is not consistent with the germline gene, which may arise from a read error. Read sequence stops 3 residues before the CDR3 end, and the germline J gene provides the missing end. V and J are TRBV4-2 and TRBJ2-7; 8 bases are shared with TRBD2. This CDR3 is built from 17 residues. CDR1 is LGHNA, CDR2 YNFKEQ, per germline. The sequenced part of the CDR3 DNA is TGCGCCAGCAGCCAAGATTTCGGGGGGGCCTGGTCCTACGAG. This translates into CASSQDFGGAWSYE. The entire CDR3 is CASSQDFGGAWSYEQYF.

Comment on this clone: The read is 3 residues too short to cover the CDR3 end, so that end is filled in from the germline J gene. The chain has TRBV2 and TRBJ1-5; D might be TRBD1 (6 bases). Germline V gene data show CDR1 as SNHLY and CDR2 as FYNNEI. The CDR3 consists of 14 residues. Trimming took 3 bases from V and 5 from J, leaving 11 bases between them. The CDR3 here is CASSEGALYQPQHF. Incomplete CDR3 DNA: TGTGCCAGCAGTGAGGGGGCTTTATATCAGCCC.

Of note for this clone: The CDR3 extends 3 residues past the end of the read, so its final part is completed from the germline J gene. The rearrangement links TRBV2 to TRBJ2-2; 9 bases fit TRBD2. This CDR3 comprises 19 residues. The germline V gene encodes CDR1 SNHLY and CDR2 FYNNEI. The ends lost 5 bases at V and 0 bases at J; junction bases unmatched: 13. The CDR3: CASSRLRREGPSNTGELFF. CDR3 DNA (partial): TGTGCCAGCAGTAGACTTAGGCGGGAGGGCCCCTCGAACACCGGGGAG.